The 15 T cell receptor beta chains presented below share a single source sample, sequenced in a study of cytotoxic CD8 clonotypes in ibrutinib-treated CLL. The table came from immunoSEQ multiplex PCR; TCRdb's copy has only in-frame clones and leaves some out. The table shows fewer than 400,000 clones, with about 64% occurring only once. Sequencing used PBMCs, obtained after 36 months of ibrutinib treatment. These TCRs come from a human donor with chronic lymphocytic leukemia.

About this clone: The germline gene is not matched at one end of the junction; a read error may be the cause. This chain links TRBV7-8 with TRBJ2-7; no clear D gene. The germline V gene has CDR1 SGHVS and CDR2 FQNEAQ. The CDR3 has 11 residues. The CDR3 DNA reads as TGTGCCAGCAGCTTCGTCTACGGGCAGTACTTC. Translating gives CASSFVYGQYF.

The rearrangement uses TRBV29-1 and TRBJ2-7; either TRBD1 or TRBD2 may fit D (5 bases each). The germline V gene has CDR1 SQVTM and CDR2 ANQGSEA. Trimming pared 7 bases from V and 4 bases from J, leaving 20 bases between. CDR3 size: 14 residues. DNA of the CDR3: TGCAGCGCCTCTCGGGACGCAGGATTTTACGAGCAGTACTTC. Translating gives CSASRDAGFYEQYF.

The genes are TRBV27 and TRBJ2-7; D gene unclear. The CDR3 has 13 amino acids. The germline V gene encodes CDR1 MNHEY and CDR2 SMNVEV (reference sequence). The V gene lost 3 bases and the J gene lost 1 base, with 7 bases spanning the gap. The CDR3 protein is CASSFQYSYEQYF. For the CDR3, the DNA is TGTGCCAGCAGTTTTCAGTATTCCTACGAGCAGTACTTC.

This clone was observed a few times. The genes are TRBV4-1 and TRBJ2-7, with 9 bases matching TRBD2. Looked up from germline, CDR1 is MGHRA and CDR2 is YSYEKL. The CDR3 covers 17 residues. Unmatched junction bases numbered 8, after V lost 0 bases and J lost 2 bases. DNA of the CDR3: TGCGCCAGCAGCCAAGATCGCCTAGGCGGGGGGGCCTACGAGCAGTACTTC. Residues: CASSQDRLGGGAYEQYF.

DNA for the CDR3: TGCGCCAGCATGGGACAGGGACACAATGAGCAGTTCTTC. It translates to CASMGQGHNEQFF. The V call is TRBV10-2, the J call TRBJ2-1, with 9 positions matching TRBD1. This CDR3 has 13 amino acids. V dropped 7 bases and J dropped 5; count of bases not matched to a gene: 3. Germline CDR1 is WSHSY and CDR2 is SAAADI.

The V and J genes are TRBV2 and TRBJ2-7; 7 nucleotides align to TRBD1. The CDR3 has 14 amino acids. The J segment lost 2 bases and the V segment lost 6 bases, leaving 7 bases of the junction unmatched. Germline V lookup: CDR1 SNHLY, CDR2 FYNNEI. CDR3 in amino acids: CASRSGTATYEQYF. CDR3 sequence (DNA): TGTGCCAGCAGGAGTGGGACAGCGACCTACGAGCAGTACTTC.

This clone was counted between two and nine times. This rearrangement joins TRBV10-3 to TRBJ1-2; TRBD1 matches at 10 bases. CDR1 is ENHRY, CDR2 SYGVKD, per germline. The CDR3 covers 13 residues. With V trimmed by 5 bases and J by 6 bases, 3 bases remained unmatched. DNA for the CDR3: TGTGCCATCAGTCGGGACAGGGGAAATGGCTACACCTTC. This codes for CAISRDRGNGYTF.

V usage is TRBV6-5 and J usage is TRBJ2-2; no definite D call. CDR1 and CDR2 (germline): MNHEY, SVGAGI. This CDR3 has 14 residues. Trimming stripped 4 bases from V and 6 bases from J, with 12 bases between. The CDR3, as DNA: TGTGCCAGCAGTTTGAGAGTGATTCCCGGGGAGCTGTTTTTT. It encodes CASSLRVIPGELFF.

This chain joins TRBV7-3 and TRBJ2-2; no clear D gene. Germline values: CDR1 SGHTA, CDR2 FQGTGA. CDR3 length: 15 residues. V dropped 1 base and J dropped 0 bases, with 6 bases sitting between them. This CDR3 reads CASSLSSPNTGELFF. CDR3 DNA sequence: TGTGCCAGCAGCTTAAGTAGCCCGAACACCGGGGAGCTGTTTTTT.

This chain links TRBV27 with TRBJ2-1, with 9 bases that match TRBD2. The CDR3 is made up of 15 amino acids. Germline CDR1 MNHEY, CDR2 SMNVEV (reference sequence). The J segment lost 2 bases and the V segment lost 4 bases, leaving 3 bases of the junction unmatched. CDR3 protein: CASSSSGDAYNEQFF. The CDR3 nucleotides are TGTGCCAGCAGTTCTAGCGGGGACGCCTACAATGAGCAGTTCTTC.

This chain uses TRBV2 with TRBJ1-2; 10 bases fit TRBD1. J lost 3 bases, V lost 8 bases, and 6 bases had no gene match. The CDR3 loop spans 14 amino acids. Germline V gene data show CDR1 as SNHLY and CDR2 as FYNNEI. CDR3 loop: CASDQDRGDYGYTF. The CDR3 DNA reads TGTGCCAGCGACCAGGACAGGGGGGACTATGGCTACACCTTC.

V usage is TRBV6-5 and J usage is TRBJ2-2; TRBD1 is a possible D gene (5 bases). Trimming left V 5 bases short and J 10 bases short, with 8 bases between. The CDR3 contains 11 residues. Germline V gene lookup returns CDR1 MNHEY and CDR2 SVGAGI. The CDR3 region has the DNA TGTGCCAGCAGTCAGGGAACGGAGCTGTTTTTT. It encodes CASSQGTELFF.

V usage is TRBV5-6 and J usage is TRBJ2-7; TRBD1 matches 8 bases. Germline V gives CDR1 SGHDT, CDR2 YYEEEE. Trimming took 3 bases from V and 4 from J; bases not matched to a gene: 12. There are 16 residues in the CDR3. CDR3 sequence (DNA): TGTGCCAGCAGCTACGGATTACGGGACAGGACGTACGAGCAGTACTTC. Translated: CASSYGLRDRTYEQYF.

This chain joins TRBV7-6 and TRBJ2-6, with 8 bases aligning to TRBD1. This CDR3 is 18 amino acids long. J lost 5 bases, V lost 6 bases, and 15 bases had no gene match. Germline V CDR1 and CDR2: SGHVS, FNYEAQ. CDR3 in DNA: TGTGCCAGCAGTCCGAGGGCAGGGGGCCCTGATTGGGCCAACGTCCTGACTTTC. Its translation is CASSPRAGGPDWANVLTF. The complete variable domain, with remaining parts taken from reference TRBV7-6 and TRBJ2-6, reads GAGVSQSPRYKVTKRGQDVALRCDPISGHVSLYWYRQALGQGPEFLTYFNYEAQQDKSGLPNDRFSAERPEGSISTLTIQRTEQRDSAMYRCASSPRAGGPDWANVLTFGAGSRLTVL.

On this clone itself: One end of the junction is discordant with germline, which a read error may explain. The chain is built from TRBV20-1 and TRBJ1-2, with a tentative D call TRBD1 (5 bases). Per the germline V gene, CDR1 is DFQATT and CDR2 is SNEGSKA (reference sequence). This CDR3 spans 8 amino acids. The CDR3 sequence: CSASRGAF. Here the CDR3 DNA reads TGCAGTGCTAGCCGGGGGGCCTTC.